This T cell receptor (beta chain) was recovered during a study of T cell changes during pregnancy in multiple sclerosis. Some clones are missing from TCRdb's copy, which holds only in-frame ones; the method was immunoSEQ multiplex PCR. The data contain more than 65,000 clones, 85% to 90% of them singletons. Sequences were derived from peripheral blood, sampled after pregnancy. This TCR was recovered from a female donor in good health, enrolled as a control in a pregnancy study.

CDR3 bases: TGCAGCGTTTCCCCGGGAGCCAAAAACATTCAGTACTTC. Translated, it gives CSVSPGAKNIQYF. The genes are TRBV29-1 and TRBJ2-4, with no clear D. CDR1 and CDR2 (germline): SQVTM, ANQGSEA. The CDR3 length is 13 residues. Trimming shortened V by 5 bases and J by 0 bases, and 8 bases separated the two germline ends.